This TCR beta chain is drawn from a study of blood T cell repertoires in COVID-19. Seattle researchers signed up patients amid active infection and tracked them longitudinally. The ends were cut back, 4 bases at V and 9 bases at J, with 13 bases in the middle. Germline lookup yields CDR1 MNHEY and CDR2 SMNVEV (reference sequence). The CDR3 has 13 amino acids. In the original processing: Reference gene primers were amplified, and this amplification served to estimate nucleated cell counts. The assay was immunoSEQ multiplex PCR, and TCRdb's table has in-frame clones only and misses some. D and trimming come from the DNA, and the V and J calls and clone size come from that table. The repertoire holds approximately 210,000 clones, with approximately 80% as singletons.

The sequence derives from a man between 60 and 75 years old with COVID-19, enrolled during active disease. V is TRBV27 and J is TRBJ2-1; D unclear. Material for sequencing was peripheral blood. CDR3 sequence (DNA): TGTGCCAGCAGTTCCTATGGCCGAGGTGAGCAGTTCTTC. Translating it yields CASSSYGRGEQFF.